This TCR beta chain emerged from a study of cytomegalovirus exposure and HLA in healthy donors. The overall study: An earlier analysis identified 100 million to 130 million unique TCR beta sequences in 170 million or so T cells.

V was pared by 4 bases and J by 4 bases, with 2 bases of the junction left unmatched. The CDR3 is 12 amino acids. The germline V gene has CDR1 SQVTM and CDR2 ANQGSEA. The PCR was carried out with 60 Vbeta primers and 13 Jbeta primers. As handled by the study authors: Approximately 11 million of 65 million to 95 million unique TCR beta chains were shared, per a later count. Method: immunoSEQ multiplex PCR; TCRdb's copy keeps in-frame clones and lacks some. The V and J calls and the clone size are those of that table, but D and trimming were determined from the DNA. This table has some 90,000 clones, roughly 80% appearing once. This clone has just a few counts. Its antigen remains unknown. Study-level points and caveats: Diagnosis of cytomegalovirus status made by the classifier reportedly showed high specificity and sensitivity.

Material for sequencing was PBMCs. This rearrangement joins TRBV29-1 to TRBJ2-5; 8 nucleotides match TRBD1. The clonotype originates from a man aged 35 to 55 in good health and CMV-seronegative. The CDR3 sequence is CSVGTGLETQYF. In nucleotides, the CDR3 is TGCAGCGTTGGGACAGGGTTAGAGACCCAGTACTTC.